The entry below describes one TCR beta chain. Its antigen target is currently unknown. No base qualities exist here, and no much larger clone lies one base off it. In Seattle, one collaborating source enrolled patients while the infection was active and tracked those patients longitudinally over the course of disease. Collaborating institutions collected whole blood in K2EDTA tubes following their own protocols. For TCRbeta analysis, collaborators shipped samples as frozen whole blood, isolated PBMCs, or DNA extracted from either of those sample types. This entry belongs to a study of blood T cell repertoires in COVID-19 (dated by TCRdb to 2019 to 2021). The study in broad terms: Collaborator samples came from the United States, Italy and Spain and covered acute and convalescent phases of COVID-19. Where HLA class I and class II types were available, the types were taken from metadata supplied by the sample provider, not from assay-based typing. The repertoires were released in a freely available public database intended as a resource for research on the immune response to SARS-CoV-2. The prospective study material was composed of cDNA or gDNA derived from T cells, B-cell-depleted T cells, or PBMCs. The samples were drawn from the first 160 participants of the ongoing ImmuneRACE study and from 950 to 1,500 subjects provided by 6 global collaborators. Deeply sampled blood TCRbeta repertoires from subjects exposed to, actively infected with, or recovered from COVID-19 were included in the dataset. Sample metadata almost always included a de-identified subject ID, COVID-19 status, age in years and sex.

What the research found in general, with its limitations: The amount of clinical and demographic metadata varied by source and participant and was provided uncurated.

The immunoSEQ Assay, a bias-controlled multiplex PCR, was used to amplify TCRbeta CDR3 regions from genomic DNA. The authors' analysis ran thus. Nucleated cell counts per sample were estimated from amplification of reference gene primers within the assay. To quantify the absolute abundance of each unique TCRbeta CDR3 rearrangement, sequence reads were collapsed and filtered. For each sample, productive Simpson clonality was calculated as the square root of Simpson's diversity index over productive rearrangements. Sourced from immuneACCESS, this table was stored by TCRdb with only in-frame sequences that have V and J called. A share of the clones is absent; for the studies checked, an unresolved V gene accounts for under half, and the remainder has no known explanation. V, J and clone size derive from that table, while D and trimming were established from the DNA sequence. Present in this sample are almost 200,000 clones, around 75% of which were seen just once. The ten biggest clones cover less than 7% of the sample.

Sequencing used peripheral blood. The TCR was taken from a woman aged 40 to 50 with COVID-19, enrolled during active disease.

The nucleotide sequence is given as TGTGCCATCAGTGGGCCCCCGGGACTAGCGGGAGACGGCGAGCAGTACTTC. It translates as CAISGPPGLAGDGEQYF. The V gene is TRBV10-3 and the J gene is TRBJ2-7, with 14 bases matching TRBD2. Relative to germline, V is missing 4 bases and J is missing 6 bases, with 11 bases of the junction outside any gene match. Its CDR3 holds 17 amino acids, cysteine through phenylalanine. The only DNA kept is the CDR3, 51 bases in frame from the first base. The germline V gene yields ENHRY for CDR1 and SYGVKD for CDR2.